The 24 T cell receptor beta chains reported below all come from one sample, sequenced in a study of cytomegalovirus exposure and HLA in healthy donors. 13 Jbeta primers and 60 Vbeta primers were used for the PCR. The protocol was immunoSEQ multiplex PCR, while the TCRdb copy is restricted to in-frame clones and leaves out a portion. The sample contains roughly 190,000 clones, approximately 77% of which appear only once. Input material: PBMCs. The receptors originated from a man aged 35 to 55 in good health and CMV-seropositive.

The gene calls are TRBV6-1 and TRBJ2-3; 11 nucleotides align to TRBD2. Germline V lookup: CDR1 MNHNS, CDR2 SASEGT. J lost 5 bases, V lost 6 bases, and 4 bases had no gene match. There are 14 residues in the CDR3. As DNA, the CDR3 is TGTGCCAGCAGCGTAGCGGGGGGGCGAGATACGCAGTATTTT. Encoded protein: CASSVAGGRDTQYF.

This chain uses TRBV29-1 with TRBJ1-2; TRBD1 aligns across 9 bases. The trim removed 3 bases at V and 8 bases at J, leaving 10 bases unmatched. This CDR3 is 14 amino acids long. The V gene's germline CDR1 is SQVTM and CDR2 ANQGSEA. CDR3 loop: CSVDKIQGAHGYTF. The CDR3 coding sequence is TGCAGCGTTGACAAAATACAGGGGGCGCACGGCTACACCTTC.

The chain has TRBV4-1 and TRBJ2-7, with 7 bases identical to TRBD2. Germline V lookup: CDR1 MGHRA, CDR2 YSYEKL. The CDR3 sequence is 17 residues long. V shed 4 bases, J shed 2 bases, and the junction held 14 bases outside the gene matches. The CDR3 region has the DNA TGCGCCAGCAGCCGTACCTGGCGCCTAGCGGAAACCTACGAGCAGTACTTC. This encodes CASSRTWRLAETYEQYF.

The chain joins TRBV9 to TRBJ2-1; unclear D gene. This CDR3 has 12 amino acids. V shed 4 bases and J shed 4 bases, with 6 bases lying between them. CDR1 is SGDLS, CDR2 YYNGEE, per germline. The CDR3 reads CASSRTYNEQFF. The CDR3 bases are TGTGCCAGCAGCCGAACATACAATGAGCAGTTCTTC.

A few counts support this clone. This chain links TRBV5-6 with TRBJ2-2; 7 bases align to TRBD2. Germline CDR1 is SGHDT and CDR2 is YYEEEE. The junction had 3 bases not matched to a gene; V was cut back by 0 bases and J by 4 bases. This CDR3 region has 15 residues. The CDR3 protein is CASSLGREATGELFF. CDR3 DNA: TGTGCCAGCAGCTTGGGACGGGAGGCCACCGGGGAGCTGTTTTTT.

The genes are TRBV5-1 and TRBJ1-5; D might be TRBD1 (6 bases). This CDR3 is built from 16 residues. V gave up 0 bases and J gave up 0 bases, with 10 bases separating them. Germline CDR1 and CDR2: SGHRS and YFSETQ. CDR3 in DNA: TGCGCCAGCAGCTTGGGGGTAGGGGGTAGCAATCAGCCCCAGCATTTT. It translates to CASSLGVGGSNQPQHF.

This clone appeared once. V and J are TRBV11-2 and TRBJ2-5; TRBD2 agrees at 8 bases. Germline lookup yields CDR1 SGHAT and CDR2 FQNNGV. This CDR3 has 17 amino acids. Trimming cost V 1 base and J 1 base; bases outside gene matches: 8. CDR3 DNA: TGTGCCAGCAGCTTAGTATCGGGACTAGAACCCCAAGAGACCCAGTACTTC. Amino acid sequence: CASSLVSGLEPQETQYF.

The CDR3: CASSIQVRGRGTGELFF. DNA for the CDR3: TGTGCCAGTAGTATTCAGGTCCGGGGGAGAGGAACCGGGGAGCTGTTTTTT. J is TRBJ2-2 and V is TRBV19, with D tentatively TRBD2 (6 bases). CDR3 length: 17 amino acids. Per germline, CDR1 LNHDA and CDR2 SQIVND (reference sequence). V was trimmed by 3 bases and J by 5 bases, leaving 19 bases between them.

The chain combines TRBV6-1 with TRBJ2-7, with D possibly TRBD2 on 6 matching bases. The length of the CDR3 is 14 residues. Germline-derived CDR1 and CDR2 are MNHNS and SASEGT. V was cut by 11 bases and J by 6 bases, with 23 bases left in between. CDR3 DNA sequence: TGTGCCGGTGGGACGGGAGCCTATTACGGCGAGCAGTACTTC. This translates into CAGGTGAYYGEQYF.

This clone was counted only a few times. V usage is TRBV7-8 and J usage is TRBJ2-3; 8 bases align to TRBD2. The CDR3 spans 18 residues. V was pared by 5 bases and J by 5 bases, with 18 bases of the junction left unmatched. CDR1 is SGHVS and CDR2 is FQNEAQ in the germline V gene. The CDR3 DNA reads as TGTGCCAGCAGCACGACGTCGGGCGGGGGGCAGTGGGTAGATACGCAGTATTTT. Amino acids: CASSTTSGGGQWVDTQYF.

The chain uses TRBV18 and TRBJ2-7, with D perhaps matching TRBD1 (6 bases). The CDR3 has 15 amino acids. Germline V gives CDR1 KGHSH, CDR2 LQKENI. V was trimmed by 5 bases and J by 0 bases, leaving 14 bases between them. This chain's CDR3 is CASSLQGVYSYEQYF. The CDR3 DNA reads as TGTGCCAGCTCATTACAGGGAGTGTACTCCTACGAGCAGTACTTC.

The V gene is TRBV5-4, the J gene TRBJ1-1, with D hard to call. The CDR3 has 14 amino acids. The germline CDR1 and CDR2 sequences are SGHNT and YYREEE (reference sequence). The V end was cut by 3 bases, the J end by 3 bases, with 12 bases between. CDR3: CASSYGSDYTEAFF. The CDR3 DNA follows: TGTGCCAGCAGCTACGGCTCGGACTACACTGAAGCTTTCTTT.

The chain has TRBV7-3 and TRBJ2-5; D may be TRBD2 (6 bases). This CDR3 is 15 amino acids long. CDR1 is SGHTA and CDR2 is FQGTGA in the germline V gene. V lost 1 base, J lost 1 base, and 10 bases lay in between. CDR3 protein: CASSLNGGFQETQYF. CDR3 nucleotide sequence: TGTGCCAGCAGCTTAAACGGGGGTTTCCAAGAGACCCAGTACTTC.

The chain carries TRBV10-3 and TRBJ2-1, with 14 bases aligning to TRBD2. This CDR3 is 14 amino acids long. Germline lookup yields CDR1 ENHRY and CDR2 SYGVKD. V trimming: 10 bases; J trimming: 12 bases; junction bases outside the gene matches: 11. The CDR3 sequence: CATAPGLAGVGQFF. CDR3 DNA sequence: TGTGCCACTGCTCCGGGACTAGCGGGAGTCGGGCAGTTCTTC.

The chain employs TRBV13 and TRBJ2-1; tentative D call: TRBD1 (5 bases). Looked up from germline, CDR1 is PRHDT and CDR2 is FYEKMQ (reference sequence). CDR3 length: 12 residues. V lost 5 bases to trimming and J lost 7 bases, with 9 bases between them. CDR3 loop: CASSRGFNEQFF. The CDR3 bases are TGTGCCAGCAGCAGGGGCTTTAATGAGCAGTTCTTC.

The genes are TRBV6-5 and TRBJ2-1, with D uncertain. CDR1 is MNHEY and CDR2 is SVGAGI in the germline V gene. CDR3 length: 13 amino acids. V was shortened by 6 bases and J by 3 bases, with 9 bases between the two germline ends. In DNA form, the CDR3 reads TGTGCCAGCAGGGAGACGGTCTACAATGAGCAGTTCTTC. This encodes CASRETVYNEQFF.

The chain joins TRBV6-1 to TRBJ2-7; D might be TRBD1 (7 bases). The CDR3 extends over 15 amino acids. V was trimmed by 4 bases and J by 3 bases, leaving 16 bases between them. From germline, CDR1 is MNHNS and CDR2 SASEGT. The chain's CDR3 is CASSGRGQQDYEQYF. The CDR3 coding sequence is TGTGCCAGCAGTGGGCGGGGACAGCAAGACTACGAGCAGTACTTC.

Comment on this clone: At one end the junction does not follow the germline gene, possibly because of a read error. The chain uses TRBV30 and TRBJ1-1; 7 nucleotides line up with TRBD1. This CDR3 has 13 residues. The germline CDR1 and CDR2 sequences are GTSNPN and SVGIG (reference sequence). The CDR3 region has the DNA TGTGCCTGGAGTGTACAGGGGAAGACTGAAGTTTTCTTT. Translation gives CAWSVQGKTEVFF.

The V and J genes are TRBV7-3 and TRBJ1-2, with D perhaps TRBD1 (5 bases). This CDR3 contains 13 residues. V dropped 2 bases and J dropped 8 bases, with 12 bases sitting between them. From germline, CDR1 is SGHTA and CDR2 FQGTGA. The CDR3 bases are TGTGCCAGCAGCTTAGGGGGGTCTGGAGGCTACACCTTC. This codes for CASSLGGSGGYTF.

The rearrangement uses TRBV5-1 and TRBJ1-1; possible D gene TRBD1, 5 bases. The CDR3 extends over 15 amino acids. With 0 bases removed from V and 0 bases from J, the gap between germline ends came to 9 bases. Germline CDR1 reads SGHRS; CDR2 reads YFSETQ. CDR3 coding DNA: TGCGCCAGCAGCTTGGTTCAGGGTGTGAACACTGAAGCTTTCTTT. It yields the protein CASSLVQGVNTEAFF.

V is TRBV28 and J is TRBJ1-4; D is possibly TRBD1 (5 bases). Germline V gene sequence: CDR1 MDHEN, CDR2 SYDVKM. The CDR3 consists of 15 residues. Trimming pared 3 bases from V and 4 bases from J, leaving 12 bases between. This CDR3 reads CASSLGGIGNEKLFF. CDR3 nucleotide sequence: TGTGCCAGCAGTTTGGGGGGGATAGGTAATGAAAAACTGTTTTTT. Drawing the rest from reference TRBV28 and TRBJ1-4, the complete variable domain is DVKVTQSSRYLVKRTGEKVFLECVQDMDHENMFWYRQDPGLGLRLIYFSYDVKMKEKGDIPEGYSVSREKKERFSLILESASTNQTSMYLCASSLGGIGNEKLFFGSGTQLSVL.

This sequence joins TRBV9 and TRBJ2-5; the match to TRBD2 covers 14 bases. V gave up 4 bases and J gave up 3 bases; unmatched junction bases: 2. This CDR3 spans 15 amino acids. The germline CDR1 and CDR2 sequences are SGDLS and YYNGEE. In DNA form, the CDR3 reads TGTGCCAGCAGCCGGACTAGCGGGAGGAAAGAGACCCAGTACTTC. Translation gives CASSRTSGRKETQYF.

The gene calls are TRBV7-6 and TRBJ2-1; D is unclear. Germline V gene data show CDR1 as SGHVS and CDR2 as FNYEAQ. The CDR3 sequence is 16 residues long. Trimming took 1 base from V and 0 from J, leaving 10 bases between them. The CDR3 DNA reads TGTGCCAGCAGCTTAGGGTCTAGGAGCTCCTACAATGAGCAGTTCTTC. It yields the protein CASSLGSRSSYNEQFF. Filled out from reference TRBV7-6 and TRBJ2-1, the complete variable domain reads GAGVSQSPRYKVTKRGQDVALRCDPISGHVSLYWYRQALGQGPEFLTYFNYEAQQDKSGLPNDRFSAERPEGSISTLTIQRTEQRDSAMYRCASSLGSRSSYNEQFFGPGTRLTVL.

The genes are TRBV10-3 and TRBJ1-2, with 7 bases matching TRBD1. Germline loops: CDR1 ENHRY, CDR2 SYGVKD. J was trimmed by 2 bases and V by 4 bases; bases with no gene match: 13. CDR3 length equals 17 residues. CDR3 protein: CAISAGRTGDPNYGYTF. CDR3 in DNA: TGTGCCATCAGTGCGGGCCGTACAGGGGATCCGAACTATGGCTACACCTTC.